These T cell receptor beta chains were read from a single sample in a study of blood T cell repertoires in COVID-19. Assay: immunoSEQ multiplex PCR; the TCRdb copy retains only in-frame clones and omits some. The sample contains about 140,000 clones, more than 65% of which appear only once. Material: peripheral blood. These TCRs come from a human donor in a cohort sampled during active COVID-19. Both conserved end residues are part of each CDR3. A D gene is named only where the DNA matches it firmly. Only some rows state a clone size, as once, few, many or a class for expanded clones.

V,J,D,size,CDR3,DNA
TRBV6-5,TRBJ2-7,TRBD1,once,CASNRDRLNYEQYF,TGTGCCAGCAACCGGGACAGACTAAACTACGAGCAGTACTTC
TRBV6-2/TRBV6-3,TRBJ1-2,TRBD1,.,CASSPGQGAGYTF,TGTGCCAGCAGCCCGGGACAGGGGGCTGGCTACACCTTC
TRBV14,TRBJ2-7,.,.,CASSQVRGAEQYF,TGTGCCAGCAGCCAAGTGCGGGGAGCCGAGCAGTACTTC
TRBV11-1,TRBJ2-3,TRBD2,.,CASSYGGADTQYF,TGTGCCAGCAGCTACGGGGGGGCAGATACGCAGTATTTT
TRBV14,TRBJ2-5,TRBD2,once,CASSQDSFWGGETQYF,TGTGCCAGCAGCCAAGATTCTTTTTGGGGGGGGGAGACCCAGTACTTC
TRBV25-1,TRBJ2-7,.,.,CASSDRINEQYF,TGTGCCAGCTCGGACAGAATAAACGAGCAGTACTTC
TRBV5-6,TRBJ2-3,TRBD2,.,CASSLETSGGAFEDTQYF,TGTGCCAGCAGCTTGGAGACTAGCGGGGGGGCCTTTGAGGATACGCAGTATTTT
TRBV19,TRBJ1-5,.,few,CASSIGTQSNQPQHF,TGTGCCAGTAGTATAGGCACGCAGAGCAATCAGCCCCAGCATTTT
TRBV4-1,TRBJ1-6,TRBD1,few,CASSQMTGAGSPLHF,TGCGCCAGCAGCCAAATGACAGGGGCTGGCTCACCCCTCCACTTT
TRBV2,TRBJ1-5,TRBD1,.,CASRNGQGGQPQHF,TGTGCCAGCAGAAACGGACAGGGAGGTCAGCCCCAGCATTTT
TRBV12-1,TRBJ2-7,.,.,CASSFVRGPPEQYF,TGTGCCAGCAGCTTTGTCAGGGGCCCCCCCGAGCAGTACTTC
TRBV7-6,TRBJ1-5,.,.,CASSLAPGITKGDQPQHF,TGTGCCAGCAGCTTAGCTCCGGGAATCACCAAGGGAGATCAGCCCCAGCATTTT
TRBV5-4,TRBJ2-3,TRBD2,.,CASSHRLAGGTDTQYF,TGTGCCAGCAGCCACCGACTAGCGGGGGGGACAGATACGCAGTATTTT
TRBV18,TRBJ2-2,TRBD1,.,CASSPQTGGTGELFF,TGTGCCAGCTCACCTCAGACAGGGGGAACCGGGGAGCTGTTTTTT
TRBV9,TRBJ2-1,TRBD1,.,CASSVEGQGANEQFF,TGTGCCAGCAGCGTAGAGGGGCAGGGGGCAAATGAGCAGTTCTTC
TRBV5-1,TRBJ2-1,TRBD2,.,CASSLVVSGGNEQFF,TGCGCCAGCAGCTTGGTGGTTAGCGGGGGAAATGAGCAGTTCTTC
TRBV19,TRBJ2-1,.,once,CASSIQGWPANEQFF,TGTGCCAGTAGTATACAGGGGTGGCCTGCCAATGAGCAGTTCTTC
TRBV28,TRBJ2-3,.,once,CASRGGWADTQYF,TGTGCCAGCAGGGGGGGTTGGGCAGATACGCAGTATTTT
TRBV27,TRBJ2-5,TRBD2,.,CASSLLAGGRETQYF,TGTGCCAGCAGTTTATTAGCGGGGGGGCGAGAGACCCAGTACTTC
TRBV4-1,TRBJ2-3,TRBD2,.,CASSQRGVMTDTQYF,TGCGCCAGCAGCCAGCGGGGGGTTATGACAGATACGCAGTATTTT